Listed below are T cell receptor beta chains from one sample, sequenced in a study of T cells in Graves' hyperthyroidism and ophthalmopathy. TCRdb reanalysed the multiplex PCR reads using MiXCR and keeps one entry per CDR3 protein. The table lists 500,000 to 800,000 distinct CDR3 sequences, around 15% of them singletons, with around 13% in the top ten. The specimen was blood. The receptors stem from a woman in her forties or fifties with Graves' ophthalmopathy. The CDR3 runs from the conserved cysteine through the conserved F or W. D genes are given only for firm matches. Not all rows give a size; the values are once, few, many and, for expanded clones, a class.

TRBJ2-3 14 many TRBD1 TRBV20-1 CSASRGPYTDTQYF TGCAGTGCTAGTAGGGGGCCCTACACAGATACGCAGTATTTT
TRBJ1-1 15 NA NA TRBV18 CASSQGGMMNTEAFF TGTGCCAGCTCACAAGGAGGGATGATGAACACTGAAGCTTTCTTT
TRBJ2-5 13 many NA TRBV7-9 CASSTSHQETQYF TGTGCCAGCAGCACCAGTCATCAAGAGACCCAGTACTTC
TRBJ2-1 14 many TRBD2 TRBV30 CAWASGRAHNEQFF TGTGCCTGGGCTAGCGGGAGGGCCCACAATGAGCAGTTCTTC
TRBJ2-4 13 few NA TRBV27 CASKEDAKNIQYF TGTGCCAGCAAGGAGGACGCCAAAAACATTCAGTACTTC
TRBJ2-2 16 NA TRBD2 TRBV5-1 CASSLTSGRGTGELFF TGCGCCAGCAGCTTGACTAGCGGGAGGGGCACCGGGGAGCTGTTTTTT
TRBJ2-7 14 many TRBD1 TRBV29-1 CSGGTGNPSYEQYF TGCAGCGGAGGGACAGGGAACCCTTCCTACGAGCAGTACTTC
TRBJ1-5 11 NA NA TRBV20-1 CSAKADQPQHF TGCAGTGCCAAGGCGGATCAGCCCCAGCATTTT
TRBJ2-5 14 many NA TRBV6-2/TRBV6-3 CASSLRGVQETQYF TGTGCCAGCAGCTTACGAGGGGTACAAGAGACCCAGTACTTC
TRBJ1-1 17 many TRBD1 TRBV5-1 CASSLDTGGMRGTEAFF TGCGCCAGCAGCTTGGATACAGGGGGGATGCGAGGCACTGAAGCTTTCTTT
TRBJ2-2 15 few TRBD2 TRBV19 CASSMRLAGTGELFF TGTGCCAGTAGTATGCGACTAGCGGGGACCGGGGAGCTGTTTTTT
TRBJ1-2 14 many NA TRBV7-9 CASSLVNSIYGYTF TGTGCCAGCAGCTTGGTTAACAGCATCTATGGCTACACCTTC
TRBJ2-7 15 many NA TRBV27 CASSLGGGNSYEQYF TGTGCCAGCAGTTTGGGCGGAGGAAACTCCTACGAGCAGTACTTC
TRBJ2-2 16 NA TRBD1 TRBV19 CASSIETGANTGELFF TGTGCCAGTAGTATAGAAACAGGGGCGAACACCGGGGAGCTGTTTTTT
TRBJ2-1 20 many TRBD2 TRBV6-1 CASSPGLTWTSGHSYNEQFF TGTGCCAGCAGCCCGGGATTAACATGGACTAGCGGGCACTCCTACAATGAGCAGTTCTTC
TRBJ2-3 14 NA TRBD2 TRBV11-2 CASSPGTSGSKQYF TGTGCCAGCAGCCCAGGGACTAGCGGGAGCAAGCAGTATTTT
TRBJ1-2 15 many NA TRBV7-2 CASSLLSYYSDGYTF TGTGCCAGCAGCTTATTGTCGTATTATTCGGATGGCTACACCTTC
TRBJ2-1 14 few TRBD2 TRBV9 CASSLAGNANEQFF TGTGCCAGCAGCTTAGCGGGAAACGCCAATGAGCAGTTCTTC
TRBJ1-1 14 many NA TRBV4-2 CASSQEWHNTEAFF TGTGCCAGCAGCCAAGAGTGGCATAACACTGAAGCTTTCTTT
TRBJ2-7 11 many NA TRBV28 CASSHAYEQYF TGTGCCAGCAGCCACGCCTACGAGCAGTACTTC
TRBJ2-1 14 many TRBD2 TRBV12-3/TRBV12-4 CASSVTSRDNEQFF TGTGCCAGCAGTGTGACTAGCAGAGACAATGAGCAGTTCTTC
TRBJ2-1 16 many NA TRBV13 CASSLGGRVPYNEQFF TGTGCCAGCAGCTTAGGCGGGAGAGTGCCCTACAATGAGCAGTTCTTC
TRBJ1-2 11 NA NA TRBV19 CASQWGYGYTF TGTGCCAGTCAGTGGGGCTATGGCTACACCTTC
TRBJ2-2 16 few TRBD2 TRBV6-1 CASRRTSGSGAGELFF TGTGCCAGCAGGAGGACTAGCGGGAGTGGGGCCGGGGAGCTGTTTTTT
TRBJ2-1 16 many TRBD1 TRBV5-1 CASSPNLGQGASEQFF TGCGCCAGCAGCCCCAATCTAGGACAGGGGGCGAGTGAGCAGTTCTTC
TRBJ2-1 14 NA TRBD1 TRBV5-1 CASSLGQGNDEQFF TGCGCCAGCAGCCTGGGACAGGGAAACGATGAGCAGTTCTTC
TRBJ2-1 18 many TRBD2 TRBV20-1 CSARDRSSGRAHLNEQFF TGCAGTGCTAGAGATCGGTCAAGCGGGAGGGCCCATTTGAATGAGCAGTTCTTC
TRBJ2-1 14 NA TRBD2 TRBV19 CASSIVSGRNEQFF TGTGCCAGTAGTATAGTTAGCGGGAGAAATGAGCAGTTCTTC
TRBJ1-1 14 many NA TRBV5-1 CASSLDPEPLRAFF TGCGCCAGCAGCTTGGATCCGGAACCCCTGAGAGCTTTCTTT
TRBJ2-7 15 NA TRBD2 TRBV7-3 CVSSLRGLAQYEQYF TGTGTCAGCAGCCTCCGTGGACTAGCGCAATACGAGCAGTACTTC
TRBJ1-2 13 many NA TRBV12-3/TRBV12-4 CASSLGLKAGYTF TGTGCCAGCAGTTTAGGATTGAAGGCTGGCTACACCTTC
TRBJ2-1 13 many NA TRBV5-1 CASSLFPGNEQFF TGCGCCAGCAGCTTGTTTCCGGGGAATGAGCAGTTCTTC
TRBJ2-3 14 many TRBD2 TRBV20-1 CSAWTSGSADTQYF TGCAGTGCATGGACTAGCGGGAGTGCAGATACGCAGTATTTT
TRBJ2-2 18 NA TRBD2 TRBV5-6 CASSWTSGRAGRTGELFF TGTGCCAGCAGCTGGACTAGCGGGAGGGCCGGTAGAACCGGGGAGCTGTTTTTT
TRBJ1-1 14 many NA TRBV2 CASRAAFMNTEAFF TGTGCCAGCAGGGCCGCGTTCATGAACACTGAAGCTTTCTTT
TRBJ1-2 14 few NA TRBV12-3/TRBV12-4 CASSFDGRADGYTF TGTGCCAGCAGTTTCGACGGGCGGGCAGATGGCTACACCTTC
TRBJ2-2 18 NA TRBD2 TRBV6-6 CASSYSVGLAVNTGELFF TGTGCCAGCAGTTACTCAGTGGGACTAGCTGTTAACACCGGGGAGCTGTTTTTT
TRBJ1-5 15 many NA TRBV6-5 CASSYLPGGFQPQHF TGTGCCAGCAGTTACCTCCCGGGGGGTTTCCAGCCCCAGCATTTT
TRBJ2-1 16 few NA TRBV6-4 CASSDSFSGRINEQFF TGTGCCAGCAGTGACTCATTCAGCGGGCGAATTAATGAGCAGTTCTTC
TRBJ1-1 13 many NA TRBV30 CAWTDGRGTEAFF TGTGCCTGGACGGATGGGAGGGGGACTGAAGCTTTCTTT
TRBJ2-2 15 many TRBD2 TRBV20-1 CSARGTSGTTGELFF TGCAGTGCTAGAGGGACTAGCGGGACCACCGGGGAGCTGTTTTTT